This T cell receptor (beta chain) came from a study of T cell changes during pregnancy in multiple sclerosis. V was pared by 0 bases and J by 4 bases, with 2 bases of the junction left unmatched. The germline V gene encodes CDR1 SEHNR and CDR2 FQNEAQ (reference sequence). The CDR3 is 15 amino acids. TCRdb keeps only in-frame clones here, not all; method: immunoSEQ multiplex PCR. The sample has 91,000 or so clones, 92% seen once. Material: peripheral blood, obtained after pregnancy. The receptor's source is a female donor with multiple sclerosis, enrolled in a pregnancy study. This sequence joins TRBV7-9 and TRBJ1-5; 8 positions agree with TRBD1. The DNA for the CDR3 is TGTGCCAGCAGCTTAGCGGACAGGGAAAATCAGCCCCAGCATTTT. Protein sequence: CASSLADRENQPQHF.